This TCR beta chain stems from a study of molecular identifiers for immune sequencing clone quantification (dated 2018 in TCRdb). Study-level background: In a replicate experiment, RNA from roughly 20,000 or 100,000 naive CD8 T cells was split into five aliquots, four of which were sequenced. This methods study benchmarked molecular-identifier clustering-based TCR repertoire sequencing (MIDCIRS) and TCR RNA copy counting, using CD8 T cells to do so. The investigation overall reported the following: Spiked-in Jurkat TCR RNA (approximately 10 copies' worth), which is not part of the donor repertoire, was contained in the naive libraries. Highly expanded clone sizes could be underestimated if identical TCR molecules share a barcode. A single cell's worth of spiked-in Jurkat TCR RNA was reported detectable even among about 1.1 million naive CD8 T cells. Modeling gave around 3 recovered TCR RNA copies per cell versus about 10 by digital PCR, implying around 31% capture efficiency. In CMV-specific effector cells, clones with more than 20 RNA copies accounted for over 99% of molecules, whereas in naive cells such clones accounted for under 1%. When barcode sub-clustering was left out, chimeric consensus sequences inflated TCR diversity, with chimeras reaching as high as 47%.

This clonotype was detected ten times or more. It has no known antigen specificity. The input lacks base qualities; no much larger clone sits a single base away. The CDR3 goes from the cysteine to the phenylalanine over 11 residues. CDR3 DNA is the only sequence kept; it has 33 bases, read in frame from the first base. CDR1 and CDR2 (MGHRA, YSYEKL) derive from the germline V gene. Relative to germline, V is 1 base shorter and J is 7 bases shorter, with 1 base between their ends. Libraries of naive CD8 T cells were built from anywhere between about 18,000 and 1,000,000 sorted cells, with 10%, 30% or 50% of the purified RNA used. Naive CD8 T cells were FACS-sorted as CD8+CD4-CCR7+CD45RA+ on a BD FACSAria II into RLT Plus buffer. To test detection sensitivity, Jurkat RNA equivalent to ten TCR copies was spiked into samples of about 19,000-1,000,000 naive CD8 T cells. Enrichment of CD8 T cells was done with RosetteSep CD8+ T Cell Enrichment Cocktail plus Ficoll-Paque, and ACK red cell lysis came afterward.

The library was generated by PCR. The sequencer was an Illumina HiSeq 4000. Bulk TCR libraries were prepared as previously described, using TCR primers listed in Table S5. The Qiagen AllPrep DNA/RNA kit was used to purify total RNA. Reads from multiple sequencing runs of the same library were pooled before analysis. In the source study's methods: Reads were retained only if their TCR constant sequence matched exactly, and those retained reads were trimmed to 150 nt and grouped according to their 12-nt molecular barcodes. Reads inside each barcode group were sub-clustered using a 15% Levenshtein threshold, and a quality-weighted consensus sequence was constructed for each RNA molecule. Non-functional sequences were removed, as were lower-count sequences one edit away from another. On the basis of fitting two negative binomial distributions, barcode sub-clusters with fewer than 20% of the maximum read count were discarded. The public reads were quality trimmed at Q25 with fastp and then assembled into clones with MiXCR by TCRdb, keeping productive beta chains. Every CDR3 protein is listed once, alongside the most common genes and DNA of its rows. None of the V and J calls come from the authors' own analysis; TCRdb made them. Here the sample has approximately 550,000 distinct CDR3 sequences; roughly a fifth occur a single time. The ten largest clones represent about 0.8% of the sample.

This receptor was obtained from a human donor in good health. Some libraries in this study had Jurkat cell RNA spiked in. Sequencing was done on a sample of naive CD8+ T cells from blood, with Jurkat cell RNA spiked in. Read against the paper, the sample's cell subset or site label means: FACS-sorted CD8+CD4-CCR7+CD45RA+ naive T cells. The rearranged chain carries TRBV4-1 and TRBJ1-4, with the D gene uncertain. The DNA reads as follows: TGCGCCAGCAGCCAAGGTGAAAAACTGTTTTTT. Protein translation: CASSQGEKLFF.